This record covers a single T cell receptor (beta chain). This clone was found a few times. The clone's antigen remains unknown. Base qualities are missing; no much larger clone stands one base away. The CDR3 runs 16 amino acids, cysteine and phenylalanine included. Kept here is only the CDR3 DNA, which spans 48 bases and is read in frame from base 1. The record originates from a study of beta chain features in type 1 diabetes (dated by TCRdb to the late 2010s). Notes on the research overall: Mean age, gender distribution, total cell number and subset yield did not differ between patients and healthy donors. Across all samples, fewer than 130 million sorted cells were examined, and cell number per subset correlated strongly with RNA yield. In the study, TCRB repertoires of sorted circulating CD4+ T cell subsets from recently diagnosed type 1 diabetes patients were compared with those of matched healthy donors. Regulatory and stem cell-like memory subsets were obtained from only 8 patients and roughly eight healthy donors, while naive and central memory subsets were obtained from all 30 or so donors. Overall results and qualifications from the work: Because small numbers of individuals were included in the HLA sub-analyses, any influence of HLA type on TCRB rearrangement was left unresolved. Shorter templates might have been favored by PCR, but patient and control samples were amplified and corrected together, so both groups would have been affected equally by any skew. Sequencing cDNA rather than genomic DNA could over-represent highly expressing activated cells, although activation and CD3 levels did not differ between groups. A moderate but significant shortening of TCRB CDR3 length was observed in type 1 diabetes patients in all four CD4+ subsets. The naive, central memory and regulatory TCRB repertoires appeared to resemble one another more closely among patients than among healthy donors. Patients with type 1 diabetes made fewer insertions and deleted more nucleotides at VDJ recombination sites, implying thymic rearrangement abnormalities.

The High Capacity cDNA Reverse Transcription Kit was used to reverse transcribe all of the isolated RNA, meaning that expressed TCRB transcripts were what got sequenced. Naive, central memory and regulatory T cell samples underwent deep immunoSEQ sequencing, averaging around 4 million total reads per sample. After sorted cells were lysed in RLT buffer, RNA was extracted with DNase-treated RNeasy Micro or Mini kits, with the choice depending on cell number. Each cell subset was processed separately to prevent cross-contamination, with patient and healthy donor samples processed together. The immunoSEQ multiplex PCR was used to amplify TCRB sequences from cDNA, generating 87-bp fragments that spanned the CDR3 region. Sequencing of the amplicons was done on the Illumina HiSeq platform. The authors' analysis ran thus. Synthetic template baselines were used to correct PCR bias computationally, reads within Hamming distance 2 were collapsed, and singletons that could not be merged were discarded. Reads were aligned to IMGT to assign V, D and J genes, CDR3 length, and insertions or deletions at six rearrangement sites. Within each subset, clonotype counts were normalized to the number of sorted cells before true diversity and Gini coefficients were calculated with the tcR R package. The overlap coefficient, calculated on TCRB nucleotide sequences, was used to measure repertoire sharing. Out-of-frame TCRB sequences from naive cells were analyzed to stand in for the pre-selection repertoire. TCRdb limited this immuneACCESS table to in-frame rearrangements with V and J called. A share of clones is missing; checked studies link under half to unresolved V genes, and the rest is unexplained. V, J and clone size reflect that table, while D and trimming were determined from the DNA. The table for this sample lists 140,000 or so clones; about 10% of them were counted only once. Of the sample, around 1.2% falls within the top ten clones.

From each donor, a single peripheral blood sample of 95 to 150 mL on average was drawn into heparinised tubes. A BD FACSAria II was used to sort naive, central memory, regulatory and stem cell-like memory CD4+ T cells with a panel that included CD45RO, CCR7, CD25, CD127, CD95 and CD27. Every sorted population had a purity above 95%. PBMCs were isolated right away by Lymphoprep density gradient centrifugation and were stained directly, without culture. So that batch effects would be minimized, each experiment stained and sorted samples in pairs, pairing one healthy donor with one patient. The sample taken for sequencing was naive CD4+ T cells from blood. The intended sense of this specimen's cell subset or site label: true naive CD4+ T cells. This sequence was found in a man aged 18 to 30 in good health. The chain was built from TRBV21-1 and TRBJ2-7; the D segment call TRBD1 is taken from the table without a DNA check. TRBV21-1 is noted as a pseudogene. Here is the DNA: TGTGCCAGCAGCGAGAAAACAGGGCAGCCAGTGTACGAGCAGTACTTC. It specifies CASSEKTGQPVYEQYF.